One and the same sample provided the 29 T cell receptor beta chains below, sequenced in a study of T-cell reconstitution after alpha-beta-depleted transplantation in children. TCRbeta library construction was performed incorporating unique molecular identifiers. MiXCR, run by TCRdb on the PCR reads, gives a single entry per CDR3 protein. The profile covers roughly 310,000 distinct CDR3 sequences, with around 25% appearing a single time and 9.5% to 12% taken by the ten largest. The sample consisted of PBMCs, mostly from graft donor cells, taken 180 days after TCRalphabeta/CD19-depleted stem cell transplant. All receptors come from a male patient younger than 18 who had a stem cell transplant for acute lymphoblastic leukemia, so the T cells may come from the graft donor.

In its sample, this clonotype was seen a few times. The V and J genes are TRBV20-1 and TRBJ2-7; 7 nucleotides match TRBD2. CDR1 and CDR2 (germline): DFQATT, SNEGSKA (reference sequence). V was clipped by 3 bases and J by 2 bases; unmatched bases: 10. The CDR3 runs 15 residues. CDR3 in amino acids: CSASPLSGFTYEQYF. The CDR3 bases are TGCAGTGCTAGCCCTCTTAGCGGGTTTACCTACGAGCAGTACTTC.

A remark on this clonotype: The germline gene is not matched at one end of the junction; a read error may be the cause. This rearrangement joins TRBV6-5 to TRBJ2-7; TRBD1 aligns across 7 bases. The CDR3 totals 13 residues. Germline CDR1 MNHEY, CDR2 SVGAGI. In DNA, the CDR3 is TGCGCCAGCATTTATAACAGGGGTTTCGAGCAGTACTTC. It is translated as CASIYNRGFEQYF.

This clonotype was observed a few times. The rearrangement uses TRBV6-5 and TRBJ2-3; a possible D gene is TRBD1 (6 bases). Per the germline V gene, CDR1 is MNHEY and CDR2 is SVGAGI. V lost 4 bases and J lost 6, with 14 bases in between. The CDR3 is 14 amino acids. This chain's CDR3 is CASSSRTGLDTQYF. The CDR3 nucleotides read TGTGCCAGCAGTTCTCGAACAGGGCTGGATACGCAGTATTTT.

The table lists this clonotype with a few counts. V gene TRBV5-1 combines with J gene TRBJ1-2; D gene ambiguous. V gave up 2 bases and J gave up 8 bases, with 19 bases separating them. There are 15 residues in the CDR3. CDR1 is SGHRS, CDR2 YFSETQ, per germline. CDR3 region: CASSFSAGQLGGYTF. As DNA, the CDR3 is TGCGCCAGCAGCTTTTCGGCTGGGCAGTTGGGCGGCTACACCTTC.

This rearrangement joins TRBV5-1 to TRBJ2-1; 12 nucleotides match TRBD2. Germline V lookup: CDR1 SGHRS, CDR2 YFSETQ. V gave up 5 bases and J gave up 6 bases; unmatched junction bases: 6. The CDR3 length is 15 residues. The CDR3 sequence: CASRSLAGGFNEQFF. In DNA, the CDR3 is TGCGCCAGCAGGAGTCTAGCGGGAGGGTTCAATGAGCAGTTCTTC.

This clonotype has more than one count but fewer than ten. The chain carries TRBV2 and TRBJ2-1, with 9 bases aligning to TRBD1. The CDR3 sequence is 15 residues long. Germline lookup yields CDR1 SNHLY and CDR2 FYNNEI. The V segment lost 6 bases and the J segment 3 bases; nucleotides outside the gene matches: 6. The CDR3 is CASRNRGRFYNEQFF. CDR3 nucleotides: TGTGCCAGCAGAAACAGGGGGCGCTTCTACAATGAGCAGTTCTTC.

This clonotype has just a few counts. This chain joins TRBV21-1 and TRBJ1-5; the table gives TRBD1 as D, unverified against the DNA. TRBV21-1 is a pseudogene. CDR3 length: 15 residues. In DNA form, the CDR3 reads TGTGCCAGCAGCCCCCGGACAGCCGGGAATCAGCCCCAGCATTTT. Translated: CASSPRTAGNQPQHF.

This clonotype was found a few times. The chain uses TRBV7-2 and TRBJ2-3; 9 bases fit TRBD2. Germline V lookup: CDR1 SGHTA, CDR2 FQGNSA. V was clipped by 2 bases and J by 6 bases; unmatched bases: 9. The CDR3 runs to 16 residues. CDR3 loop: CASSLMAGGPLDTQYF. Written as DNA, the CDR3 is TGTGCCAGCAGCTTAATGGCGGGAGGGCCATTGGATACGCAGTATTTT.

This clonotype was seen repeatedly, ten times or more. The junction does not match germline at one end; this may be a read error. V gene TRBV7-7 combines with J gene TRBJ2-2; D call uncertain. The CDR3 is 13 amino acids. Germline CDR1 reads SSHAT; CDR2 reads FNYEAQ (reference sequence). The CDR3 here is CASSLAKTGELFF. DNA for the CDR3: TGTGCCAGCAGCTTAGCGAAGACCGGGGAGCTGTTTTTT. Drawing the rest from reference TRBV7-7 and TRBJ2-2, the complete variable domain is GAGVSQSPRYKVTKRGQDVTLRCDPISSHATLYWYQQALGQGPEFLTYFNYEAQPDKSGLPSDRFSAERPEGSISTLTIQRTEQRDSAMYRCASSLAKTGELFFGEGSRLTVL.

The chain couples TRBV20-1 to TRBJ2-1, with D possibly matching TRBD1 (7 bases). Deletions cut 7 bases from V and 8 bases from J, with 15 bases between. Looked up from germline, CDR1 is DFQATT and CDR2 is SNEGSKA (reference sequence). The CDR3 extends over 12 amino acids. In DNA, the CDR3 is TGCAGTGAGGCCAGGGGGGCCTATGAGCAGTTCTTC. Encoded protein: CSEARGAYEQFF.

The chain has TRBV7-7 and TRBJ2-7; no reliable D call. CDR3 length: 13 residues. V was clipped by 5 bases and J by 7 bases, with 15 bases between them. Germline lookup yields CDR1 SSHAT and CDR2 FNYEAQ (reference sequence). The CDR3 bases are TGTGCCAGCAGCCCTACTGGGTTGGGGGAGCAGTACTTC. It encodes CASSPTGLGEQYF.

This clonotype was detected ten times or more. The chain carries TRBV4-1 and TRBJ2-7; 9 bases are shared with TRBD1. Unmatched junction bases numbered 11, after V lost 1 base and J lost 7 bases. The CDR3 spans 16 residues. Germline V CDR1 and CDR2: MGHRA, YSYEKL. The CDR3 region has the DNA TGCGCCAGCAGCCAAGTTCAGACAGGGGGATCAGGAGAGCAGTACTTC. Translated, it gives CASSQVQTGGSGEQYF.

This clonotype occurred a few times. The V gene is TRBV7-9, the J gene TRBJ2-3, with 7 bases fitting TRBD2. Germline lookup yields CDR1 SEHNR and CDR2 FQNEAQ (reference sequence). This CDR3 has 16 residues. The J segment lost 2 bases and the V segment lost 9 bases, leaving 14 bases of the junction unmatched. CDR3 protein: CASHHPGGRVTDTQYF. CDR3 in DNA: TGTGCCAGTCACCACCCCGGCGGGAGAGTCACAGATACGCAGTATTTT.

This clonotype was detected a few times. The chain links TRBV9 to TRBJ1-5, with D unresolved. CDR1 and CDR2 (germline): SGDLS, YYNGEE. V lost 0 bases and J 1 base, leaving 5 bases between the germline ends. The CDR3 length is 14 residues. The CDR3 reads CASSVVDSNQPQHF. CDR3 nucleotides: TGTGCCAGCAGCGTAGTGGACAGCAATCAGCCCCAGCATTTT.

The CDR3 bases are TGTGCCAGCAGTTTGGGCCGGGGAGGGTCCCAAGAGACCCAGTACTTC. Amino acids: CASSLGRGGSQETQYF. This rearrangement joins TRBV12-3 or TRBV12-4 to TRBJ2-5; 7 nucleotides match TRBD2. The CDR3 length is 16 residues. Trimming cost V 3 bases and J 1 base; bases outside gene matches: 8.

CDR3 amino acids: CSARPAGETYEQYF. As DNA, the CDR3 is TGCAGTGCTAGACCCGCGGGGGAAACCTACGAGCAGTACTTC. The rearrangement links TRBV20-1 to TRBJ2-7, with TRBD2 identical over 7 bases. Per germline, CDR1 DFQATT and CDR2 SNEGSKA (reference sequence). With V trimmed by 2 bases and J by 2 bases, 6 bases remained unmatched. The CDR3 spans 14 residues.

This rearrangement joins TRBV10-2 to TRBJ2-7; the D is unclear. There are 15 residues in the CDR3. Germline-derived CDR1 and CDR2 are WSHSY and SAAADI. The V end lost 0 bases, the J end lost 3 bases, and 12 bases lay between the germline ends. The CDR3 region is CASSESKLLLYEQYF. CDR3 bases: TGCGCCAGCAGTGAGTCGAAGTTGTTACTCTACGAGCAGTACTTC.

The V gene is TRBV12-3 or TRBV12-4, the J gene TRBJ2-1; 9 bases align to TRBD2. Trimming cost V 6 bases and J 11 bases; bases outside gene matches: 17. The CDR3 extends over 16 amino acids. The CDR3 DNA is TGTGCCAGCAGCAAATGGCCCGGGCGGGAGGGCCGACAGCAGTTCTTC. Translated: CASSKWPGREGRQQFF.

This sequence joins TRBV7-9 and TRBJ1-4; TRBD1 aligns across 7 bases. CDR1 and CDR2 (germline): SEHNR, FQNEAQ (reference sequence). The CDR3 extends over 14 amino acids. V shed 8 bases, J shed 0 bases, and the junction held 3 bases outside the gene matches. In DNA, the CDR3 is TGTGCCAGCGGGGGACAGCCAACTAATGAAAAACTGTTTTTT. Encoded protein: CASGGQPTNEKLFF.

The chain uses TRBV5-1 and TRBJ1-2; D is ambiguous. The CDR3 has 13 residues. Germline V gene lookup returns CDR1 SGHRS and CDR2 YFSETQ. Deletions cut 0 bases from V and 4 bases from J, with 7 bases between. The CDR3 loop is CASSLADFYGYTF. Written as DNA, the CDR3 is TGCGCCAGCAGCTTGGCAGACTTCTATGGCTACACCTTC.

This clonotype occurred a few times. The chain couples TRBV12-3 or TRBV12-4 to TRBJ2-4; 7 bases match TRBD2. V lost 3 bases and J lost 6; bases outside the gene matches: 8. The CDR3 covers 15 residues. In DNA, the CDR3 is TGTGCCAGCAGTTTGTACGGGAGGAGTTCAAACATTCAGTACTTC. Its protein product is CASSLYGRSSNIQYF.

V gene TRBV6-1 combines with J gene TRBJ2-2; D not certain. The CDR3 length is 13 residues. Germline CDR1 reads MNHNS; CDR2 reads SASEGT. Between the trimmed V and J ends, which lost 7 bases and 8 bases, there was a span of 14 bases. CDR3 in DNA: TGTGCCAGCACCTCTGAGCTGAGAGGGGAGCTGTTTTTT. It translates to CASTSELRGELFF.

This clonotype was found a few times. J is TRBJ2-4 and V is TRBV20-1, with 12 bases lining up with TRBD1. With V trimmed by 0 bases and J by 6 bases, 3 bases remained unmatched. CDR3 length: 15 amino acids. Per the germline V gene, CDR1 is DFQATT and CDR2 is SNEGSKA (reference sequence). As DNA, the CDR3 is TGCAGTGCTAGAGAAGGGACAGGGGGCCGAAACATTCAGTACTTC. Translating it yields CSAREGTGGRNIQYF.

The DNA for the CDR3 is TGTGCCAGCAGGCCCCGTAGGGGGGACGGCTACACCTTC. Translating it yields CASRPRRGDGYTF. The genes are TRBV27 and TRBJ1-2; possible D gene TRBD1, 6 bases. The CDR3 is 13 amino acids. V shed 6 bases and J shed 8 bases, with 16 bases lying between them. In germline, CDR1 is MNHEY, CDR2 SMNVEV (reference sequence).

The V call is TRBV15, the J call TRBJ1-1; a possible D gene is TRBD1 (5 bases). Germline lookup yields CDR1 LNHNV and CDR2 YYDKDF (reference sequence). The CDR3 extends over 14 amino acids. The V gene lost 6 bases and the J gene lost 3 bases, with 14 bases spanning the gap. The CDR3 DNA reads TGTGCCACCAGTAAAAGGGTGGGGGACACTGAAGCTTTCTTT. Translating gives CATSKRVGDTEAFF.

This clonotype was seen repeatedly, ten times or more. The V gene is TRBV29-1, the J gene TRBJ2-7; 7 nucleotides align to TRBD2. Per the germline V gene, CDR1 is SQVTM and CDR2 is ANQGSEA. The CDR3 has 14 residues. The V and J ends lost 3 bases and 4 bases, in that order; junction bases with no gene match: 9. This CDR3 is CSVERESGRYEQYF. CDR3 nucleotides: TGCAGCGTTGAGCGGGAGTCCGGGAGGTACGAGCAGTACTTC.

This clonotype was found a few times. CDR3 in amino acids: CASSSWGSSYNEQFF. In nucleotides, the CDR3 is TGTGCCAGCAGCTCGTGGGGGAGCTCCTACAATGAGCAGTTCTTC. The chain carries TRBV7-2 and TRBJ2-1, with D perhaps matching TRBD1 or TRBD2 (5 bases each). Germline V lookup: CDR1 SGHTA, CDR2 FQGNSA. V lost 4 bases, J lost 0 bases, and 10 bases lay in between. CDR3 length: 15 residues.

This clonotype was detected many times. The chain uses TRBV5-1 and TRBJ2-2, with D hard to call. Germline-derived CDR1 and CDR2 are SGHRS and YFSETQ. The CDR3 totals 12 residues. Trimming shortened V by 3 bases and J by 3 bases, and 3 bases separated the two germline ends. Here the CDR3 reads CASSSDTGELFF. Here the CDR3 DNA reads TGCGCCAGCAGCTCCGACACCGGGGAGCTGTTTTTT.

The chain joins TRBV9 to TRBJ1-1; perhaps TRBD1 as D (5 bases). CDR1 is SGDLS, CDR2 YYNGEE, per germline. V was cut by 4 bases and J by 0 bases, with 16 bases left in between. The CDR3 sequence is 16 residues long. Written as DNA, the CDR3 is TGTGCCAGCAGCACTCACCCGACAGACATGAACACTGAAGCTTTCTTT. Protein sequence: CASSTHPTDMNTEAFF.